Below are 4 T cell receptor beta chains sequenced from a single sample in a study of blood T cell repertoires in COVID-19. This table comes from immunoSEQ multiplex PCR, and its TCRdb copy is limited to in-frame clones, with some not included. The sample has hundreds of thousands of clones, 65% to 85% seen once. The specimen was peripheral blood. The receptor source for this set is a woman of 80 years or more with acute or convalescent COVID-19.

V and J are TRBV6-1 and TRBJ2-1; D is ambiguous. This CDR3 comprises 11 residues. V was shortened by 1 base and J by 9 bases, with 4 bases between the two germline ends. CDR1 and CDR2 (germline): MNHNS, SASEGT. The CDR3 here is CASSEVAEQFF. CDR3 in DNA: TGTGCCAGCAGTGAAGTGGCTGAGCAGTTCTTC.

This sequence joins TRBV27 and TRBJ1-4; the match to TRBD1 covers 10 bases. The CDR3 length is 14 residues. J was trimmed by 7 bases and V by 6 bases; bases with no gene match: 5. The germline CDR1 and CDR2 sequences are MNHEY and SMNVEV (reference sequence). The CDR3 DNA follows: TGTGCCAGCAGCCCCGGGACAGGGGCTGAAAAACTGTTTTTT. Translating it yields CASSPGTGAEKLFF.

This clone was seen a handful of times. The chain carries TRBV10-3 and TRBJ2-2; 8 positions match TRBD1. V was pared by 6 bases and J by 8 bases, with 8 bases of the junction left unmatched. The CDR3 is made up of 14 amino acids. CDR1 ENHRY and CDR2 SYGVKD come from the germline V gene. CDR3 in amino acids: CAIRQDRAGGELFF. CDR3 nucleotide sequence: TGTGCCATCAGGCAGGACAGGGCAGGAGGGGAGCTGTTTTTT.

The gene calls are TRBV6-2 or TRBV6-3 and TRBJ2-7; 7 bases are shared with TRBD2. The CDR3 extends over 16 amino acids. V was clipped by 5 bases and J by 3 bases; unmatched bases: 13. The germline V gene encodes CDR1 MNHEY and CDR2 SVGEGT. The CDR3 region has the DNA TGTGCCAGCAGTCCCCTACCGGGGGGAGGCCGCTACGAGCAGTACTTC. Its translation: CASSPLPGGGRYEQYF.